This T cell receptor beta chain was obtained from a study of blood T cell repertoires in COVID-19. Looking at the study overall: Samples came from the United States, Italy and Spain, spanning acute and convalescent COVID-19. The analysed material was cDNA or gDNA that came from T cells, B-cell-depleted T cells, or PBMCs.

Germline CDR1 reads SGHVS; CDR2 reads FQNEAQ. V was shortened by 5 bases and J by 5 bases, with 8 bases between the two germline ends. The CDR3 is 12 residues long. Authors' processing steps: Amplifying reference gene primers gave estimates of nucleated cell counts. Clones were read by immunoSEQ multiplex PCR, and TCRdb kept only the in-frame ones, dropping some. V, J and clone size derive from that table, while D and trimming were established from the DNA sequence. The table lists around 150,000 clones, 65% to 90% of them singletons. The TCR comes from a man aged 60 to 69 with acute or convalescent COVID-19. The rearrangement links TRBV7-8 to TRBJ2-3; tentative D call: TRBD1 (6 bases). Sequenced sample: peripheral blood. This chain's CDR3 is CASSQGGDTQYF. In DNA, the CDR3 is TGTGCCAGCAGCCAAGGGGGAGATACGCAGTATTTT.